Below are 28 T cell receptor beta chains sequenced from a single sample in a study of spatial heterogeneity in lung cancer. MiXCR, run by TCRdb on the 5' RACE reads, gives a single entry per CDR3 protein. This table holds around 120,000 distinct CDR3 sequences, 12% found once. As for time point: blood at routine non-recurrence follow-up after resection. Frozen PBMC, nontumor lung or tumor provided whole RNA, which was sequenced unsorted. The sample was PBMCs, taken at follow-up. The receptor source for this set is a male donor with early-stage non-small cell lung cancer.

This clonotype has a count of ten or more. CDR3 sequence reads: CASRRQDREKYF. The CDR3 nucleotides read TGTGCCAGCAGGCGACAGGATCGGGAGAAGTATTTT. The chain links TRBV27 to TRBJ2-3; D tentatively fits TRBD1 or TRBD2 (6 bases each). The ends were cut back, 6 bases at V and 13 bases at J, with 17 bases in the middle. This CDR3 contains 12 residues. Germline V CDR1 and CDR2: MNHEY, SMNVEV (reference sequence).

The J gene is TRBJ2-7, the V gene TRBV20-1; a weak D match, TRBD1 (6 bases). The CDR3 totals 13 residues. Germline CDR1 is DFQATT and CDR2 is SNEGSKA (reference sequence). The V end lost 7 bases, the J end lost 0 bases, and 13 bases lay between the germline ends. The CDR3 coding sequence is TGCAGTGTCGAAAGGGACACCTCCTACGAGCAGTACTTC. This sequence encodes CSVERDTSYEQYF.

This chain links TRBV7-3 with TRBJ1-1, with D hard to call. CDR3 length: 14 residues. The V end lost 5 bases, the J end lost 5 bases, and 15 bases lay between the germline ends. Germline V gives CDR1 SGHTA, CDR2 FQGTGA. The CDR3 DNA reads as TGTGCCAGCAGCCCAGGCGTGGGTGATACTGAAGCTTTCTTT. It yields the protein CASSPGVGDTEAFF.

Concerning this clonotype: Possible read error: a much larger clone is one base away. Lacking the conserved final phenylalanine or tryptophan, this CDR3 likely reflects a read error. The chain has TRBV24-1 and TRBJ2-3, with unresolved D. Germline V lookup: CDR1 KGHDR, CDR2 SFDVKD. This CDR3 is 11 amino acids long. The ends were cut back, 9 bases at V and 2 bases at J, with 5 bases in the middle. For the CDR3, the DNA is TGTGCCACCCCGTCCACAGATACGCAGTATTCT. Amino acid sequence: CATPSTDTQYS.

This clonotype appeared many times. The CDR3 region is CASSLPGQGNSPLHF. The CDR3 DNA is TGCGCCAGCAGCTTGCCGGGCCAGGGGAATTCACCCCTCCACTTT. V is TRBV5-1 and J is TRBJ1-6; perhaps TRBD1 as D (6 bases). From germline, CDR1 is SGHRS and CDR2 YFSETQ. The V gene lost 1 base and the J gene lost 7 bases, with 12 bases spanning the gap. The CDR3 runs 15 residues. The full variable domain, with the rest looked up from reference TRBV5-1 and TRBJ1-6, is KAGVTQTPRYLIKTRGQQVTLSCSPISGHRSVSWYQQTPGQGLQFLFEYFSETQRNKGNFPGRFSGRQFSNSRSEMNVSTLELGDSALYLCASSLPGQGNSPLHFGNGTRLTVT.

This clonotype was observed a few times. DNA for the CDR3: TGCAGTGCTGGGGACACTCTGTCTGGGGCCAACGTCCTGACTTTC. It codes for CSAGDTLSGANVLTF. The chain couples TRBV20-1 to TRBJ2-6; weak D call: TRBD1 (6 bases). V lost 5 bases to trimming and J lost 1 base, with 12 bases between them. The CDR3 is 15 amino acids. In germline, CDR1 is DFQATT, CDR2 SNEGSKA (reference sequence).

This clonotype has a count of ten or more. This rearrangement joins TRBV15 to TRBJ2-5, with D tentatively TRBD2 (5 bases). The CDR3 extends over 13 amino acids. Germline CDR1 LNHNV, CDR2 YYDKDF (reference sequence). Trimming removed 5 bases at V and 3 bases at J, with 10 bases between. CDR3 DNA sequence: TGTGCCACCAGCGAGCGGCCAGAAGAGACCCAGTACTTC. Amino acid sequence: CATSERPEETQYF.

This clonotype was seen a handful of times. The chain links TRBV4-3 to TRBJ1-2; tentative D call: TRBD1 (6 bases). Germline lookup yields CDR1 LGHNA and CDR2 YSLEER. The V and J ends lost 7 bases and 5 bases respectively, with 14 bases between them. The CDR3 runs to 13 residues. The CDR3 DNA sequence: TGCGCCAGCAACTCGGGGGCGGGGTATGGCTACACCTTC. Its protein product is CASNSGAGYGYTF.

This clonotype was found a few times. The chain has TRBV28 and TRBJ2-2; 8 positions agree with TRBD1. This CDR3 comprises 14 residues. V dropped 2 bases and J dropped 7; count of bases not matched to a gene: 3. Germline values: CDR1 MDHEN, CDR2 SYDVKM. The CDR3 region has the DNA TGTGCCAGCAGTTTAGGACAGGGCATCGGGGAGCTGTTTTTT. Its translation is CASSLGQGIGELFF.

This chain links TRBV4-2 with TRBJ1-3; no clear D gene. The CDR3 spans 17 residues. Between the trimmed V and J ends, which lost 0 bases and 4 bases, there was a span of 16 bases. CDR1 and CDR2 (germline): LGHNA, YNFKEQ. Written as DNA, the CDR3 is TGTGCCAGCAGCCAAGAAGGAAGACCTGACCCGGGAAACACCATATATTTT. Its protein product is CASSQEGRPDPGNTIYF.

In its sample, this clonotype was seen a few times. This chain uses TRBV5-6 with TRBJ2-2; no reliable D call. CDR1 is SGHDT and CDR2 is YYEEEE in the germline V gene. V was cut by 0 bases and J by 6 bases, with 9 bases left in between. This CDR3 is 14 amino acids long. CDR3 loop: CASSLAKRPGELFF. The CDR3 DNA follows: TGTGCCAGCAGCTTGGCCAAGAGGCCCGGGGAGCTGTTTTTT. The whole variable domain, filled in from reference TRBV5-6 and TRBJ2-2, reads DAGVTQSPTHLIKTRGQQVTLRCSPKSGHDTVSWYQQALGQGPQFIFQYYEEEERQRGNFPDRFSGHQFPNYSSELNVNALLLGDSALYLCASSLAKRPGELFFGEGSRLTVL.

This clonotype has a count of ten or more. This sequence joins TRBV9 and TRBJ2-1; the D is unclear. Germline V gene data show CDR1 as SGDLS and CDR2 as YYNGEE. Trimming cost V 0 bases and J 3 bases, with 10 bases left between them. The length of the CDR3 is 15 residues. CDR3 DNA sequence: TGTGCCAGCAGCGTAGACAGCGCAAGCTACAATGAGCAGTTCTTC. It translates to CASSVDSASYNEQFF.

This clonotype turned up a few times. The DNA of the CDR3 is TGTGCCTGGAGTCGGGGAGGTGGCAATTCACCCCTCCACTTT. Translated, it gives CAWSRGGGNSPLHF. This sequence joins TRBV30 and TRBJ1-6; no definite D call. The CDR3 has 14 residues. The V end lost 2 bases, the J end lost 7 bases, and 12 bases lay between the germline ends. Germline V CDR1 and CDR2: GTSNPN, SVGIG (reference sequence).

This clonotype was observed at least ten times. The gene calls are TRBV28 and TRBJ1-5; 7 bases agree with TRBD1. V lost 5 bases and J lost 0; bases outside the gene matches: 1. Germline CDR1 MDHEN, CDR2 SYDVKM. The length of the CDR3 is 14 residues. The DNA of the CDR3 is TGTGCCAGCAGTCAGGGGGATAGCAATCAGCCCCAGCATTTT. Protein product: CASSQGDSNQPQHF. Full variable domain (missing parts from reference TRBV28 and TRBJ1-5): DVKVTQSSRYLVKRTGEKVFLECVQDMDHENMFWYRQDPGLGLRLIYFSYDVKMKEKGDIPEGYSVSREKKERFSLILESASTNQTSMYLCASSQGDSNQPQHFGDGTRLSIL.

The genes are TRBV10-2 and TRBJ1-4; D is ambiguous. V was clipped by 8 bases and J by 7 bases, with 14 bases between them. Germline values: CDR1 WSHSY, CDR2 SAAADI. The CDR3 covers 13 residues. In DNA, the CDR3 is TGCGCCAGCTCTCCGTTCCCCGTTGAAAAACTGTTTTTT. Encoded protein: CASSPFPVEKLFF.

V gene TRBV7-2 combines with J gene TRBJ1-1; tentative D call: TRBD1 (5 bases). The V end lost 6 bases, the J end lost 4 bases, and 12 bases lay between the germline ends. Looked up from germline, CDR1 is SGHTA and CDR2 is FQGNSA. The CDR3 extends over 13 amino acids. This chain's CDR3 is CASSPRGSTEAFF. CDR3 coding DNA: TGTGCCAGCAGTCCTAGGGGTTCCACTGAAGCTTTCTTT.

The chain joins TRBV10-3 to TRBJ1-2; no definite D call. There are 13 residues in the CDR3. Germline lookup yields CDR1 ENHRY and CDR2 SYGVKD. V dropped 8 bases and J dropped 0 bases, with 10 bases sitting between them. The CDR3 coding sequence is TGTGCCATCGCGGACCGGACTAACTATGGCTACACCTTC. It encodes CAIADRTNYGYTF.

This clonotype was detected ten times or more. This chain links TRBV28 with TRBJ2-3; D not certain. Trimming left V 5 bases short and J 0 bases short, with 3 bases between. CDR3 length: 12 amino acids. Looked up from germline, CDR1 is MDHEN and CDR2 is SYDVKM. The CDR3 sequence is CASSRSTDTQYF. The DNA for the CDR3 is TGTGCCAGCAGTCGTAGCACAGATACGCAGTATTTT.

The V gene is TRBV11-2, the J gene TRBJ2-3, with no clear D. CDR3 length: 16 residues. Trimming took off 2 bases at V and 0 bases at J, with 12 bases between the two ends. Germline values: CDR1 SGHAT, CDR2 FQNNGV. This CDR3 reads CASSLNGAISTDTQYF. The CDR3 coding sequence is TGTGCCAGCAGCTTAAACGGAGCCATAAGCACAGATACGCAGTATTTT.

The chain has TRBV18 and TRBJ2-1, with D hard to call. Trimming pared 4 bases from V and 3 bases from J, leaving 4 bases between. The CDR3 has 12 residues. Germline V gene data show CDR1 as KGHSH and CDR2 as LQKENI. CDR3: CASSLLYNEQFF. CDR3 nucleotides: TGTGCCAGCTCACTGCTCTACAATGAGCAGTTCTTC.

This clonotype was seen a handful of times. The chain recombines TRBV11-1 with TRBJ2-7, with no clear D. Looked up from germline, CDR1 is SGHAT and CDR2 is FQDESV (reference sequence). Trimming shortened V by 3 bases and J by 3 bases, and 9 bases separated the two germline ends. CDR3 length: 13 amino acids. The CDR3, as DNA: TGTGCCAGCAGCTTGACCCGACGCTACGAGCAGTACTTC. This encodes CASSLTRRYEQYF. The complete variable domain, with remaining parts taken from reference TRBV11-1 and TRBJ2-7, reads EAEVAQSPRYKITEKSQAVAFWCDPISGHATLYWYRQILGQGPELLVQFQDESVVDDSQLPKDRFSAERLKGVDSTLKIQPAELGDSAMYLCASSLTRRYEQYFGPGTRLTVT.

This clonotype has a handful of counts. The genes are TRBV10-3 and TRBJ1-2; tentative D call: TRBD1 (6 bases). CDR1 is ENHRY, CDR2 SYGVKD, per germline. Deletions cut 0 bases from V and 7 bases from J, with 15 bases between. The CDR3 contains 15 residues. CDR3 loop: CAISESDSSWGGYTF. CDR3 sequence (DNA): TGTGCCATCAGTGAGTCGGACAGTTCTTGGGGTGGCTACACCTTC.

V and J are TRBV7-6 and TRBJ1-2; 11 bases line up with TRBD1. The CDR3 is made up of 15 amino acids. Germline-derived CDR1 and CDR2 are SGHVS and FNYEAQ. The V and J ends lost 1 base and 8 bases, in that order; junction bases with no gene match: 6. The CDR3 nucleotides read TGTGCCAGCAGCTTAGAAGGACAGGGGGCACGAGGCTACACCTTC. Protein sequence: CASSLEGQGARGYTF.

The genes are TRBV2 and TRBJ2-7; 7 bases align to TRBD1. CDR3 length: 11 amino acids. The V gene's germline CDR1 is SNHLY and CDR2 FYNNEI. With 7 bases clipped from V and 7 bases from J, the junction kept 4 bases outside the gene matches. CDR3 coding DNA: TGTGCCAGCACTGACAGGGATGAGCAGTACTTC. It specifies CASTDRDEQYF.

At least ten counts were recorded for this clonotype. J is TRBJ2-5 and V is TRBV12-3 or TRBV12-4, with D unresolved. V gave up 4 bases and J gave up 1 base, with 13 bases separating them. This CDR3 spans 15 amino acids. CDR3 protein: CASSSRRARQETQYF. The CDR3 DNA follows: TGTGCCAGCAGTTCCCGCCGGGCCCGCCAAGAGACCCAGTACTTC.

The sample holds a few counts of this clonotype. The rearrangement links TRBV9 to TRBJ1-5; 9 bases are a match to TRBD1. CDR1 and CDR2 (germline): SGDLS, YYNGEE. Trimming took 0 bases from V and 4 from J; bases not matched to a gene: 8. The CDR3 is 17 residues long. CDR3 loop: CASSVAPTGGPNQPQHF. CDR3 sequence (DNA): TGTGCCAGCAGCGTAGCCCCTACAGGGGGCCCGAATCAGCCCCAGCATTTT.

V usage is TRBV11-3 and J usage is TRBJ1-2; TRBD1 might be the D (6 bases). The V gene lost 5 bases and the J gene lost 4 bases, with 20 bases spanning the gap. CDR3 length: 16 residues. Germline V CDR1 and CDR2: SGHNT, YENEEA. DNA for the CDR3: TGTGCCAGCAGCGCAAGTCCAGTCCGACAGGTCTATGGCTACACCTTC. Protein sequence: CASSASPVRQVYGYTF.

This clonotype showed up just a few times. The V call is TRBV12-3 or TRBV12-4, the J call TRBJ1-5; D is unclear. Trimming took off 2 bases at V and 4 bases at J, with 3 bases between the two ends. This CDR3 region has 12 residues. The CDR3 sequence: CASSLWNQPQHF. The DNA for the CDR3 is TGTGCCAGCAGTTTATGGAATCAGCCCCAGCATTTT.